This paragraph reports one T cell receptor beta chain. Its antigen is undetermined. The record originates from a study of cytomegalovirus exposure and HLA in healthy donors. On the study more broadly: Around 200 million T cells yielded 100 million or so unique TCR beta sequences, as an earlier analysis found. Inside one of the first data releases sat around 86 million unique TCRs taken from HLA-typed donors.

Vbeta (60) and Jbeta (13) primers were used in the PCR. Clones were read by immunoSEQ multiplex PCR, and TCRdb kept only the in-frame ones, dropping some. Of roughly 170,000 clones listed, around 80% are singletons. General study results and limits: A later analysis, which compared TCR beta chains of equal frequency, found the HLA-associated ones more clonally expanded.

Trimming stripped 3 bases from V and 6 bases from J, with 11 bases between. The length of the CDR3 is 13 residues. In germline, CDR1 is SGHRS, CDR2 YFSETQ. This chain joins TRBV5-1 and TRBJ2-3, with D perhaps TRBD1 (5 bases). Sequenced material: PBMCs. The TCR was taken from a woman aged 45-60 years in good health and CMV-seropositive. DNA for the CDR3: TGCGCCAGCAGCTCATATAGACAGGATACGCAGTATTTT. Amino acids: CASSSYRQDTQYF.